In this sample, the clone carrying this TCR beta chain turned up many times. What it binds is unknown. The data derive from a study of blood T cells in healthy people across ages. General study findings and limits: TCR beta diversity, measured per million T cells, fell in a roughly linear way with age.

Unmatched junction bases numbered 7, after V lost 6 bases and J lost 3 bases. Germline V gives CDR1 SQVTM, CDR2 ANQGSEA. The CDR3 is 14 residues long. Next came a second PCR, run for 7 to 11 cycles, which used a sample-barcoded 5' primer along with a J-beta primer mix. MiXCR, run by TCRdb on the 5' RACE reads, gives a single entry per CDR3 protein. Of about 400,000 distinct CDR3 sequences in the sample, approximately 51% were seen once. The specimen was blood. This receptor was identified in a man aged 55 to 70 in good health. The gene calls are TRBV29-1 and TRBJ2-1; 8 bases match TRBD2. CDR3 loop: CSVRSGKSYNEQFF. CDR3 DNA: TGCAGCGTGCGTAGCGGGAAAAGCTACAATGAGCAGTTCTTC.